One T cell receptor (beta chain) is described in this entry. These data belong to a study of OX40 agonist ivuxolimab in advanced cancers. In the study overall: Those treated in dose escalation had hepatocellular carcinoma, melanoma, renal cell cancer or head and neck cancer.

Libraries were prepared by immunoSEQ multiplex PCR; TCRdb keeps only in-frame clonotypes and omits some of them. Of roughly 20,000 clones in the sample, roughly nine tenths were seen once. Germline loops: CDR1 LGHNA, CDR2 YNFKEQ. Trimming left V 4 bases short and J 5 bases short, with 14 bases between. This CDR3 is built from 14 residues. Sequenced here: CD4+ or CD8+ T cells sorted from blood, sampled in a trial of the OX40 agonist ivuxolimab. The gene calls are TRBV4-2 and TRBJ2-5, with no clear D. This TCR came from an adult with an advanced solid tumor such as melanoma, head and neck, liver or kidney cancer. The CDR3 bases are TGTGCCAGCAGCCTGCCAGGAGCTGGGGAGACCCAGTACTTC. Its translation is CASSLPGAGETQYF.